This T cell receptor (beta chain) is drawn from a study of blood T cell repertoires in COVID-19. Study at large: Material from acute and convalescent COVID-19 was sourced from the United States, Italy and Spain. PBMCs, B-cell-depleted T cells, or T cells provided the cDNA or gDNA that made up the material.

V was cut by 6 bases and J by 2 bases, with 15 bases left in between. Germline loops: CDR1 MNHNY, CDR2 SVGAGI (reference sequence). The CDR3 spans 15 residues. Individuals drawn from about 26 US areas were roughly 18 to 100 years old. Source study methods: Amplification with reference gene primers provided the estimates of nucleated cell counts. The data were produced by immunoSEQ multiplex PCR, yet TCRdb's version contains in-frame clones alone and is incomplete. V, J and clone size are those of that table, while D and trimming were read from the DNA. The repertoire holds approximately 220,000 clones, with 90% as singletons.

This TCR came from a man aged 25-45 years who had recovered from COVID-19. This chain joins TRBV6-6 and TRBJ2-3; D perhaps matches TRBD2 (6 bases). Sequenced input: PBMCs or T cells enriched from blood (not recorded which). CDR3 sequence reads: CASRGRDGITDTQYF. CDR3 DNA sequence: TGTGCCAGCAGGGGGCGGGACGGGATCACAGATACGCAGTATTTT.